The 16 T cell receptor beta chains reported below all come from one sample, sequenced in a study of blood T cell repertoires in COVID-19. TCRdb's table, derived via immunoSEQ multiplex PCR, lists solely in-frame clones and lacks some. The sample holds over 200,000 clones, approximately 91% seen once. The sample was peripheral blood. These receptors came from a woman aged 55-69 years with acute or convalescent COVID-19.

V and J are TRBV11-3 and TRBJ1-1, with 7 positions matching TRBD1. Germline V lookup: CDR1 SGHNT, CDR2 YENEEA. CDR3 length: 13 residues. V shed 4 bases and J 5 bases; nucleotides not matched to a gene: 4. DNA for the CDR3: TGTGCCAGCAGCTCGACAGGGAGTACTGAAGCTTTCTTT. Its protein is CASSSTGSTEAFF.

The V call is TRBV28, the J call TRBJ1-5; 9 bases match TRBD1. Germline V gene sequence: CDR1 MDHEN, CDR2 SYDVKM. The V gene end was trimmed by 4 bases and the J gene end by 1 base; junction bases not matched to a gene: 5. This CDR3 has 16 amino acids. DNA of the CDR3: TGTGCCAGCAGTTCGACAGGGGGTCAGAGCAATCAGCCCCAGCATTTT. Encoded protein: CASSSTGGQSNQPQHF.

This chain uses TRBV6-5 with TRBJ2-1; 7 bases agree with TRBD2. The germline V gene encodes CDR1 MNHEY and CDR2 SVGAGI. Trimming removed 2 bases from V and 6 bases from J; junction bases left unmatched: 7. The CDR3 is 15 residues long. The CDR3 loop is CASSYGGGRPNEQFF. The CDR3 region has the DNA TGTGCCAGCAGTTACGGGGGGGGGAGGCCCAATGAGCAGTTCTTC.

The V gene is TRBV29-1, the J gene TRBJ2-1; perhaps TRBD2 as D (5 bases). Trimming stripped 7 bases from V and 2 bases from J, with 15 bases between. Germline V CDR1 and CDR2: SQVTM, ANQGSEA. The CDR3 loop spans 14 amino acids. The CDR3 DNA sequence: TGCAGCGCCCGCCGGGATGGCACCTACAATGAGCAGTTCTTC. Translation gives CSARRDGTYNEQFF.

This clone has a single count. The rearrangement joins TRBV6-6 to TRBJ1-4; D ambiguous. V was shortened by 2 bases and J by 3 bases, with 10 bases between the two germline ends. The CDR3 consists of 15 residues. Germline V gene sequence: CDR1 MNHNY, CDR2 SVGAGI (reference sequence). CDR3 nucleotide sequence: TGTGCCAGCAGTTACGCCCGGGGTTCTAATGAAAAACTGTTTTTT. Its protein is CASSYARGSNEKLFF.

The chain couples TRBV7-9 to TRBJ1-2; D unresolved. Germline values: CDR1 SEHNR, CDR2 FQNEAQ (reference sequence). This CDR3 comprises 15 residues. V gave up 4 bases and J gave up 8 bases, with 20 bases separating them. In nucleotides, the CDR3 is TGTGCCAGCAGCTCTCGAGAAGGGCGGGAGGAGGGCTACACCTTC. As protein: CASSSREGREEGYTF. The variable domain in full, completed from reference TRBV7-9 and TRBJ1-2, reads DTGVSQNPRHKITKRGQNVTFRCDPISEHNRLYWYRQTLGQGPEFLTYFQNEAQLEKSRLLSDRFSAERPKGSFSTLEIQRTEQGDSAMYLCASSSREGREEGYTFGSGTRLTVV.

The chain uses TRBV7-2 and TRBJ2-7; D unclear. The CDR3 spans 14 residues. Germline-derived CDR1 and CDR2 are SGHTA and FQGNSA. Trimming stripped 0 bases from V and 2 bases from J, with 8 bases between. The CDR3 here is CASSLAGRTYEQYF. For the CDR3, the DNA is TGTGCCAGCAGCTTAGCGGGCAGAACCTACGAGCAGTACTTC.

The genes are TRBV18 and TRBJ2-7; 9 nucleotides match TRBD1. V dropped 0 bases and J dropped 6; count of bases not matched to a gene: 3. This CDR3 spans 14 amino acids. Germline values: CDR1 KGHSH, CDR2 LQKENI. CDR3 loop: CASSPPGTGIEQYF. The CDR3 nucleotides read TGTGCCAGCTCACCACCCGGGACAGGGATCGAGCAGTACTTC. Full variable domain (outside the CDR3, taken from reference TRBV18 and TRBJ2-7): NAGVMQNPRHLVRRRGQEARLRCSPMKGHSHVYWYRQLPEEGLKFMVYLQKENIIDESGMPKERFSAEFPKEGPSILRIQQVVRGDSAAYFCASSPPGTGIEQYFGPGTRLTVT.

CDR3 DNA: TGCAGTGCTAGTACCACTTTACGCCCCTTTGATACGCAGTATTTT. It codes for CSASTTLRPFDTQYF. The chain combines TRBV20-1 with TRBJ2-3; no reliable D call. Deletions cut 3 bases from V and 6 bases from J, with 19 bases between. CDR1 is DFQATT and CDR2 is SNEGSKA in the germline V gene (reference sequence). This CDR3 has 15 amino acids.

V and J are TRBV25-1 and TRBJ1-1; tentatively, D is TRBD1 (6 bases). CDR1 and CDR2 (germline): MGHDK, SYGVNS. Between the trimmed V and J ends, which lost 6 bases and 1 base, there was a span of 12 bases. This CDR3 comprises 14 residues. The CDR3 is CASSARQENTEAFF. In nucleotides, the CDR3 is TGTGCCAGCAGCGCTCGACAGGAGAACACTGAAGCTTTCTTT.

This rearrangement joins TRBV30 to TRBJ1-1, with D hard to call. Per the germline V gene, CDR1 is GTSNPN and CDR2 is SVGIG (reference sequence). Trimming removed 2 bases from V and 4 bases from J, with 14 bases in between. The CDR3 length is 14 residues. CDR3 residues: CAWSRADGGTEAFF. DNA of the CDR3: TGTGCCTGGAGTCGGGCAGACGGAGGCACTGAAGCTTTCTTT.

The chain joins TRBV28 to TRBJ2-7, with 8 bases aligning to TRBD2. Germline V gives CDR1 MDHEN, CDR2 SYDVKM. The CDR3 has 14 residues. Losses at the gene ends were 6 bases for V and 5 bases for J; bases not matched to a gene: 9. The CDR3 region is CASRYLGGGNEQYF. The CDR3 nucleotides are TGTGCCAGCAGATATCTCGGGGGGGGCAACGAGCAGTACTTC.

The gene calls are TRBV30 and TRBJ1-5; no definite D call. Per germline, CDR1 GTSNPN and CDR2 SVGIG (reference sequence). Deletions cut 0 bases from V and 4 bases from J, with 16 bases between. The CDR3 totals 16 residues. Here the CDR3 reads CAWSVGTEGTNQPQHF. The CDR3 DNA reads TGTGCCTGGAGTGTAGGAACAGAGGGCACGAATCAGCCCCAGCATTTT. The complete variable domain, with remaining parts taken from reference TRBV30 and TRBJ1-5, reads SQTIHQWPATLVQPVGSPLSLECTVEGTSNPNLYWYRQAAGRGLQLLFYSVGIGQISSEVPQNLSASRPQDRQFILSSKKLLLSDSGFYLCAWSVGTEGTNQPQHFGDGTRLSIL.

The table lists this clone with a count of one. CDR3 residues: CASHRAGNTEAFF. CDR3 DNA sequence: TGTGCCAGCCACCGAGCAGGAAACACTGAAGCTTTCTTT. The chain carries TRBV12-3 or TRBV12-4 and TRBJ1-1; D is undetermined. V dropped 8 bases and J dropped 2 bases, with 12 bases sitting between them. The CDR3 runs to 13 residues.

The V call is TRBV28, the J call TRBJ2-7; D may be TRBD2 (6 bases). The V end was cut by 2 bases, the J end by 0 bases, with 8 bases between. CDR1 MDHEN and CDR2 SYDVKM come from the germline V gene. This CDR3 comprises 14 residues. In nucleotides, the CDR3 is TGTGCCAGCAGTTTAAGCGGGCCCTCCTACGAGCAGTACTTC. This gives the protein CASSLSGPSYEQYF.

V usage is TRBV27 and J usage is TRBJ1-3, with D perhaps matching TRBD1 (6 bases). Germline CDR1 reads MNHEY; CDR2 reads SMNVEV (reference sequence). CDR3 length: 16 residues. V lost 5 bases and J lost 0, with 14 bases in between. The CDR3 DNA sequence: TGTGCCAGCAGTAAAACCCCGGACAGCTCTGGAAACACCATATATTTT. This encodes CASSKTPDSSGNTIYF.